Shown below are 25 T cell receptor beta chains from a single sample sequenced in a study of graft-versus-host responses after intestinal transplantation. The method was immunoSEQ multiplex PCR; TCRdb's version includes in-frame clones alone and lacks a portion of them. The profile shows about 130,000 clones, 92% of them singletons. Antigen specificity for these receptors is unknown. The sample consisted of unstimulated CD4+ T cells sorted from spleen or lymph node cells, taken before intestinal transplant. These receptors all stem from a human donor who received an intestinal transplant.

This chain links TRBV18 with TRBJ2-5, with D possibly being TRBD1 (6 bases). The germline V gene has CDR1 KGHSH and CDR2 LQKENI. V lost 3 bases to trimming and J lost 7 bases, with 12 bases between them. CDR3 length equals 13 residues. CDR3: CASSPDSPSTQYF. CDR3 nucleotide sequence: TGTGCCAGCTCACCGGACAGCCCTTCGACCCAGTACTTC.

This chain joins TRBV6-5 and TRBJ1-5; D is undetermined. The germline V gene has CDR1 MNHEY and CDR2 SVGAGI. V dropped 2 bases and J dropped 5 bases, with 4 bases sitting between them. The CDR3 contains 12 residues. In nucleotides, the CDR3 is TGTGCCAGCAGTTACGGTGATCAGCCCCAGCATTTT. Amino acid sequence: CASSYGDQPQHF.

This chain links TRBV30 with TRBJ2-1; 12 nucleotides line up with TRBD2. After removal of 5 bases from V and 9 bases from J, the junction contained 14 bases not matched to a gene. Germline V gives CDR1 GTSNPN, CDR2 SVGIG (reference sequence). The CDR3 covers 16 residues. The DNA for the CDR3 is TGTGCCTGGCTTCCGGGACTAGCGGGTGGTTGGAGTGAGCAGTTCTTC. Protein: CAWLPGLAGGWSEQFF.

The chain links TRBV11-3 to TRBJ2-7, with 11 nucleotides matching TRBD2. This CDR3 spans 15 amino acids. The germline gives CDR1 SGHNT, CDR2 YENEEA. Trimming at V came to 1 base and at J to 7 bases, leaving 6 bases not matched to a gene. CDR3 DNA sequence: TGTGCCAGCAGCTTAGGTAGCGGGAGGGGAGGGGAGCAGTACTTC. The encoded protein is CASSLGSGRGGEQYF.

The chain links TRBV10-3 to TRBJ2-1; no clear D gene. The V and J ends lost 2 bases and 6 bases respectively, with 8 bases between them. The CDR3 has 13 amino acids. Looked up from germline, CDR1 is ENHRY and CDR2 is SYGVKD. The CDR3 DNA reads as TGTGCCATCAGTGAGGCGGATTTCAATGAGCAGTTCTTC. Protein product: CAISEADFNEQFF.

In nucleotides, the CDR3 is TGTGCCTGGAGTGCCGACAGGGGCCTCTACGAGCAGTACTTC. Protein sequence: CAWSADRGLYEQYF. This chain links TRBV30 with TRBJ2-7; 8 bases line up with TRBD1. The CDR3 runs to 14 residues. From germline, CDR1 is GTSNPN and CDR2 SVGIG (reference sequence). Trimming removed 1 base from V and 3 bases from J; junction bases left unmatched: 5.

This clone has only one observation. This chain connects TRBV7-6 to TRBJ2-7, with a weak D call TRBD2 (6 bases). Germline V gene sequence: CDR1 SGHVS, CDR2 FNYEAQ. This CDR3 is 12 amino acids long. V was clipped by 0 bases and J by 6 bases, with 6 bases between them. The CDR3 bases are TGTGCCAGCAGCTTAGCGGGGGGCGAGCAGTACTTC. Its translation: CASSLAGGEQYF.

The rearrangement uses TRBV5-6 and TRBJ2-4; D ambiguous. Trimming pared 0 bases from V and 6 bases from J, leaving 16 bases between. The CDR3 covers 16 residues. CDR1 and CDR2 from the germline V gene are SGHDT and YYEEEE. CDR3 DNA: TGTGCCAGCAGCTTGGCCCCACCTAGTTTCCCAAACATTCAGTACTTC. Its protein is CASSLAPPSFPNIQYF.

The chain carries TRBV7-9 and TRBJ2-5; TRBD1 is a possible D gene (6 bases). The V gene lost 5 bases and the J gene lost 1 base, with 11 bases spanning the gap. Germline V gives CDR1 SEHNR, CDR2 FQNEAQ (reference sequence). The CDR3 has 14 amino acids. In DNA, the CDR3 is TGTGCCAGCAGCCCAGGGACACCCCAAGAGACCCAGTACTTC. Translation: CASSPGTPQETQYF.

This clone was observed once. The rearrangement links TRBV4-1 to TRBJ2-5, with no clear D. Near its end, the DNA agrees better with TRBJ2-7, so the J call may be wrong. CDR1 and CDR2 from the germline V gene are MGHRA and YSYEKL. The CDR3 is 15 residues long. The CDR3 sequence: CASSQPPAAVYEQYF. CDR3 DNA: TGCGCCAGCAGCCAACCCCCAGCCGCCGTCTACGAGCAGTACTTC.

The CDR3 DNA is TGTGCCAGCAGCTTAGAAGGGGAAACTAATGAAAAACTGTTTTTT. It yields the protein CASSLEGETNEKLFF. This chain joins TRBV7-9 and TRBJ1-4; D perhaps matches TRBD1 (5 bases). CDR3 length equals 15 residues. V lost 1 base, J lost 1 base, and 7 bases lay in between. CDR1 and CDR2 from the germline V gene are SEHNR and FQNEAQ (reference sequence).

The chain links TRBV28 to TRBJ2-7; 10 bases line up with TRBD2. The CDR3 has 17 amino acids. Germline CDR1 reads MDHEN; CDR2 reads SYDVKM. Trimming cost V 6 bases and J 5 bases; bases outside gene matches: 16. Here the CDR3 DNA reads TGTGCCAGCAGGATCACTAGCGGGATACCCGAGGGGCACGAGCAGTACTTC. Protein product: CASRITSGIPEGHEQYF.

This chain uses TRBV6-1 with TRBJ1-1, with D hard to call. Germline V gives CDR1 MNHNS, CDR2 SASEGT. The V end lost 7 bases, the J end lost 3 bases, and 12 bases lay between the germline ends. CDR3 size: 13 residues. The CDR3 is CASTRGLDTEAFF. CDR3 sequence (DNA): TGTGCCAGCACCCGTGGGTTGGACACTGAAGCTTTCTTT.

The V call is TRBV30, the J call TRBJ1-4, with TRBD1 as a possible D gene (5 bases). CDR1 is GTSNPN and CDR2 is SVGIG in the germline V gene (reference sequence). Trimming stripped 5 bases from V and 0 bases from J, with 10 bases between. The CDR3 totals 14 residues. DNA of the CDR3: TGTGCCTGGGGCCAGGGTGCAACTAATGAAAAACTGTTTTTT. Residues: CAWGQGATNEKLFF. Drawing the rest from reference TRBV30 and TRBJ1-4, the complete variable domain is SQTIHQWPATLVQPVGSPLSLECTVEGTSNPNLYWYRQAAGRGLQLLFYSVGIGQISSEVPQNLSASRPQDRQFILSSKKLLLSDSGFYLCAWGQGATNEKLFFGSGTQLSVL.

The chain links TRBV7-2 to TRBJ1-2; 8 positions agree with TRBD1. Germline trimming cut 4 bases from V and 3 bases from J; bases unmatched to any gene: 10. Germline assignment: CDR1 SGHTA and CDR2 FQGNSA. There are 16 residues in the CDR3. CDR3 coding DNA: TGTGCCAGCAGCTGGAGTTTAGGGACAGGTGACTATGGCTACACCTTC. Translating it yields CASSWSLGTGDYGYTF.

The V gene is TRBV9, the J gene TRBJ2-7; 10 nucleotides align to TRBD2. CDR3 length equals 15 residues. The J segment lost 3 bases and the V segment lost 0 bases, leaving 3 bases of the junction unmatched. From germline, CDR1 is SGDLS and CDR2 YYNGEE. The CDR3 loop reads CASSVGVAGGYEQYF. The CDR3 nucleotides are TGTGCCAGCAGCGTAGGGGTAGCGGGAGGCTACGAGCAGTACTTC.

DNA for the CDR3: TGTGCCACCAGCCCCCGAGGGCCTATGACTAGAGCCTCCTACAATGAGCAGTTCTTC. It encodes CATSPRGPMTRASYNEQFF. The chain links TRBV15 to TRBJ2-1; the D gene is possibly TRBD2 (6 bases). CDR3 length equals 19 residues. The germline V gene has CDR1 LNHNV and CDR2 YYDKDF (reference sequence). V was clipped by 5 bases and J by 0 bases, with 23 bases between them. Filled out from reference TRBV15 and TRBJ2-1, the complete variable domain reads DAMVIQNPRYQVTQFGKPVTLSCSQTLNHNVMYWYQQKSSQAPKLLFHYYDKDFNNEADTPDNFQSRRPNTSFCFLDIRSPGLGDTAMYLCATSPRGPMTRASYNEQFFGPGTRLTVL.

The genes are TRBV10-3 and TRBJ2-2; D is unclear. Germline CDR1 ENHRY, CDR2 SYGVKD. Trimming shortened V by 3 bases and J by 6 bases, and 8 bases separated the two germline ends. The CDR3 sequence is 13 residues long. The CDR3 sequence is CAISEFFSGELFF. The CDR3 DNA follows: TGTGCCATCAGTGAATTTTTTTCCGGGGAGCTGTTTTTT.

The CDR3 nucleotides are TGCGCCAGCAGCCCGCTAGGGGTGGACAATCAGCCCCAGCATTTT. Translation: CASSPLGVDNQPQHF. The chain combines TRBV5-1 with TRBJ1-5; weak D call: TRBD1 (5 bases). Germline CDR1 reads SGHRS; CDR2 reads YFSETQ. The CDR3 totals 15 residues. V was shortened by 4 bases and J by 3 bases, with 14 bases between the two germline ends.

The chain uses TRBV28 and TRBJ2-5; no definite D call. The CDR3 is 14 residues long. V shed 4 bases and J shed 6 bases, with 15 bases lying between them. Germline CDR1 MDHEN, CDR2 SYDVKM. DNA for the CDR3: TGTGCCAGCAGTTCGCCCCCCGGCATGCAGACCCAGTACTTC. Translating it yields CASSSPPGMQTQYF.

V is TRBV14 and J is TRBJ2-1; 9 bases line up with TRBD1. The CDR3 spans 15 residues. Germline CDR1 is SGHDN and CDR2 is FVKESK. J was trimmed by 9 bases and V by 0 bases; bases with no gene match: 6. The CDR3 sequence: CASSQEWTGVGEQFF. CDR3 DNA sequence: TGTGCCAGCAGCCAAGAGTGGACAGGGGTGGGTGAGCAGTTCTTC.

This chain connects TRBV28 to TRBJ1-5; 8 positions agree with TRBD1. Germline lookup yields CDR1 MDHEN and CDR2 SYDVKM. Trimming removed 6 bases from V and 1 base from J; junction bases left unmatched: 5. This CDR3 is built from 15 residues. CDR3 amino acids: CASRIHRGSNQPQHF. CDR3 sequence (DNA): TGTGCCAGCAGGATTCACAGGGGGAGCAATCAGCCCCAGCATTTT.

This chain uses TRBV11-1 with TRBJ2-7; D could derive from TRBD1 or TRBD2 (6 bases each). The CDR3 covers 14 residues. Trimming removed 0 bases from V and 5 bases from J, with 11 bases in between. Germline CDR1 is SGHAT and CDR2 is FQDESV (reference sequence). Here the CDR3 reads CASSLAGGFHEQYF. DNA for the CDR3: TGTGCCAGCAGCTTAGCAGGGGGGTTCCACGAGCAGTACTTC.

The rearrangement joins TRBV6-1 to TRBJ2-5; 7 bases agree with TRBD1. Gene TRBJ2-7 matches the end of the DNA better, so the J call may be wrong. Germline lookup yields CDR1 MNHNS and CDR2 SASEGT. The CDR3 is 13 residues long. CDR3 DNA sequence: TGTGCCAGCATGACAGGGTTCTCCTACGAGCAGTACTTC. Its protein product is CASMTGFSYEQYF.

J is TRBJ2-1 and V is TRBV9; TRBD2 agrees at 9 bases. V gave up 7 bases and J gave up 3 bases; unmatched junction bases: 5. The CDR3 has 14 amino acids. The germline gives CDR1 SGDLS, CDR2 YYNGEE. The CDR3 nucleotides read TGTGCCAGCGACGTTAGCGGGAGCTACAATGAGCAGTTCTTC. This gives the protein CASDVSGSYNEQFF.